Below, 29 T cell receptor beta chains from the same sample are listed, as sequenced in a study of shared clonotypes between healthy human individuals (dated by TCRdb to 2018 to 2020). The library was produced with the immunoSEQ multiplex PCR assay. TCRdb limited this immuneACCESS table to in-frame rearrangements with V and J called. A share of clones is missing; checked studies link under half to unresolved V genes, and the rest is unexplained. In all, the sample holds 2,500,000 or so clones, and roughly 90% of those were seen once. Of the sample, approximately 0.39% is held by the ten largest clones. Sequences were obtained from naive CD4+ T cells from PBMCs. The cell subset or site label for this specimen denotes: CD45RA+ positively selected. Every receptor here comes from a man in his late teens or twenties in good health. Some clones in this sample may be carry-over from other donors' samples.

The chain combines TRBV6-1 with TRBJ1-2; D remains unclear. V was trimmed by 5 bases and J by 0 bases, leaving 13 bases between them. Germline CDR1 reads MNHNS; CDR2 reads SASEGT. CDR3 length: 15 residues. The CDR3 sequence: CASSNHGISNYGYTF. DNA of the CDR3: TGTGCCAGCAGTAACCACGGCATTTCTAACTATGGCTACACCTTC.

The chain joins TRBV7-8 to TRBJ1-3, with a weak D call TRBD1 (5 bases). V lost 5 bases and J 5 bases, leaving 19 bases between the germline ends. This CDR3 is 16 amino acids long. CDR1 and CDR2 (germline): SGHVS, FQNEAQ. The CDR3 is CASSPTPRQGRNTIYF. The CDR3 bases are TGTGCCAGCAGCCCTACCCCTAGGCAGGGAAGAAACACCATATATTTT.

This chain connects TRBV7-9 to TRBJ2-5; D remains unclear. The DNA end lines up better with TRBJ2-7; the J call may be wrong. The CDR3 sequence is 15 residues long. Per germline, CDR1 SEHNR and CDR2 FQNEAQ (reference sequence). The CDR3: CASSLRRKSSYEQYF. The CDR3 DNA sequence: TGTGCCAGCAGCTTAAGACGTAAGAGCTCCTACGAGCAGTACTTC.

The chain recombines TRBV4-2 with TRBJ1-1; 11 bases align to TRBD1. The CDR3 consists of 17 residues. V lost 4 bases, J lost 4 bases, and 11 bases stayed unmatched. CDR1 and CDR2 (germline): LGHNA, YNFKEQ. The CDR3 DNA reads as TGTGCCAGCAGCCCCACGGACAGGGGGCTTGGGTCCACTGAAGCTTTCTTT. Translated: CASSPTDRGLGSTEAFF.

This chain uses TRBV15 with TRBJ2-1; D is possibly TRBD2 (5 bases). The CDR3 has 16 residues. Trimming stripped 0 bases from V and 9 bases from J, with 18 bases between. Germline V gene sequence: CDR1 LNHNV, CDR2 YYDKDF (reference sequence). Here the CDR3 DNA reads TGTGCCACCAGCAGAGACTTTCGGCCCCGGGATGGTGAGCAGTTCTTC. Its protein product is CATSRDFRPRDGEQFF. Full variable domain (rest looked up from reference TRBV15 and TRBJ2-1): DAMVIQNPRYQVTQFGKPVTLSCSQTLNHNVMYWYQQKSSQAPKLLFHYYDKDFNNEADTPDNFQSRRPNTSFCFLDIRSPGLGDTAMYLCATSRDFRPRDGEQFFGPGTRLTVL.

The genes are TRBV11-3 and TRBJ2-1; D ambiguous. Germline V lookup: CDR1 SGHNT, CDR2 YENEEA. Trimming pared 5 bases from V and 7 bases from J, leaving 12 bases between. The CDR3 has 13 residues. The CDR3 protein is CASSPDPFNEQFF. The CDR3 bases are TGTGCCAGCAGCCCGGACCCTTTTAATGAGCAGTTCTTC.

V and J are TRBV11-1 and TRBJ1-2, with D possibly being TRBD1 (5 bases). V was pared by 4 bases and J by 8 bases, with 20 bases between. CDR1 is SGHAT and CDR2 is FQDESV in the germline V gene (reference sequence). This CDR3 is built from 15 residues. CDR3 DNA sequence: TGTGCCAGCAGCTCCTCCCCCGCAGGGCCTGCCGGCTACACCTTC. It codes for CASSSSPAGPAGYTF.

The chain combines TRBV4-1 with TRBJ1-3, with 10 bases fitting TRBD1. Trimming took 1 base from V and 6 from J; bases not matched to a gene: 6. Per germline, CDR1 MGHRA and CDR2 YSYEKL. This CDR3 region has 16 residues. In nucleotides, the CDR3 is TGCGCCAGCAGCCAAGCCAAGGACAGGGGGGCAAACACCATATATTTT. As protein: CASSQAKDRGANTIYF.

The CDR3 is CASSLAPRGEEKLFF. CDR3 bases: TGTGCCAGCAGCTTAGCCCCCCGGGGCGAAGAAAAACTGTTTTTT. V and J are TRBV7-2 and TRBJ1-4, with D perhaps TRBD1 (5 bases). Germline lookup yields CDR1 SGHTA and CDR2 FQGNSA. V lost 0 bases and J 8 bases, leaving 13 bases between the germline ends. CDR3 length equals 15 residues.

J is TRBJ1-1 and V is TRBV27, with TRBD1 matching 9 bases. The CDR3 consists of 14 residues. Unmatched junction bases numbered 6, after V lost 5 bases and J lost 5 bases. Germline V gene data show CDR1 as MNHEY and CDR2 as SMNVEV (reference sequence). Here the CDR3 DNA reads TGTGCCAGCAGTACACACAGGGGGCGGACTGAAGCTTTCTTT. Translating gives CASSTHRGRTEAFF.

The CDR3 spells CASSFLGKRGDNEQFF. The CDR3 DNA is TGTGCCAGCAGCTTTTTGGGTAAGCGGGGAGACAATGAGCAGTTCTTC. The gene calls are TRBV7-9 and TRBJ2-1; TRBD2 matches at 7 bases. CDR1 and CDR2 (germline): SEHNR, FQNEAQ (reference sequence). With 3 bases clipped from V and 5 bases from J, the junction kept 10 bases outside the gene matches. The CDR3 runs 16 residues.

The rearrangement joins TRBV28 to TRBJ2-7; D may match TRBD1 or TRBD2 (5 bases each). CDR1 is MDHEN, CDR2 SYDVKM, per germline. V shed 7 bases and J shed 0 bases, with 19 bases lying between them. This CDR3 region has 16 residues. The DNA for the CDR3 is TGTGCCAGCAACCCCACGGGCCGGGACGGCTCCTACGAGCAGTACTTC. Its protein is CASNPTGRDGSYEQYF.

The chain is built from TRBV6-5 and TRBJ2-5; 7 nucleotides line up with TRBD2. V shed 0 bases, J shed 5 bases, and the junction held 9 bases outside the gene matches. Germline V gene lookup returns CDR1 MNHEY and CDR2 SVGAGI. This CDR3 contains 16 residues. For the CDR3, the DNA is TGTGCCAGCAGTTACTCGTCGGCGGGAGAGGGGGAGACCCAGTACTTC. Its translation is CASSYSSAGEGETQYF.

As for this clone: This sample also contains other DNA sequences that code for the same CDR3. The rearrangement uses TRBV5-1 and TRBJ2-1; D uncertain. V was trimmed by 0 bases and J by 2 bases, leaving 6 bases between them. Per the germline V gene, CDR1 is SGHRS and CDR2 is YFSETQ. The CDR3 runs to 14 residues. The CDR3 reads CASSLEPPYNEQFF. The CDR3 nucleotides are TGCGCCAGCAGCTTGGAACCCCCCTACAATGAGCAGTTCTTC.

This rearrangement joins TRBV7-2 to TRBJ2-5; no clear D gene. With 5 bases removed from V and 5 bases from J, the gap between germline ends came to 18 bases. The V gene's germline CDR1 is SGHTA and CDR2 FQGNSA. This CDR3 is built from 15 residues. CDR3 sequence (DNA): TGTGCCAGCAGCCCCCGCCCGGGCCCCGGCGAGACCCAGTACTTC. Translation: CASSPRPGPGETQYF.

The chain uses TRBV28 and TRBJ2-1; D gene unclear. Germline V gives CDR1 MDHEN, CDR2 SYDVKM. The CDR3 is made up of 12 amino acids. V was clipped by 3 bases and J by 6 bases, with 6 bases between them. The CDR3 DNA sequence: TGTGCCAGCAGTTTGGCCCTCAATGAGCAGTTCTTC. Encoded protein: CASSLALNEQFF.

This rearrangement joins TRBV21-1 to TRBJ2-4. TRBV21-1 is recorded as a pseudogene. There are 15 residues in the CDR3. The DNA for the CDR3 is TGTGCCAGCAGCAACGGGGATCAGGGAAAAAGCATTCAGTACTTC. Its translation is CASSNGDQGKSIQYF.

This clone was observed once. The chain couples TRBV10-2 to TRBJ2-7; 9 bases line up with TRBD2. The germline V gene encodes CDR1 WSHSY and CDR2 SAAADI. V shed 6 bases, J shed 4 bases, and the junction held 4 bases outside the gene matches. The CDR3 totals 13 residues. CDR3 residues: CASRLAGQYEQYF. DNA of the CDR3: TGCGCCAGCAGACTAGCGGGTCAGTACGAGCAGTACTTC.

V usage is TRBV7-2 and J usage is TRBJ2-2, with D unresolved. The CDR3 is 13 amino acids. V was shortened by 1 base and J by 7 bases, with 7 bases between the two germline ends. Germline V gene lookup returns CDR1 SGHTA and CDR2 FQGNSA. The CDR3 nucleotides read TGTGCCAGCAGCTTAGTGAACGGCGGGGAGCTGTTTTTT. Amino acid sequence: CASSLVNGGELFF. Drawing the rest from reference TRBV7-2 and TRBJ2-2, the complete variable domain is GAGVSQSPSNKVTEKGKDVELRCDPISGHTALYWYRQSLGQGLEFLIYFQGNSAPDKSGLPSDRFSAERTGGSVSTLTIQRTQQEDSAVYLCASSLVNGGELFFGEGSRLTVL.

The chain is built from TRBV7-2 and TRBJ2-7; weak D call: TRBD2 (6 bases). There are 14 residues in the CDR3. Germline CDR1 SGHTA, CDR2 FQGNSA. With 0 bases removed from V and 9 bases from J, the gap between germline ends came to 15 bases. CDR3 nucleotides: TGTGCCAGCAGCTTAGCCGCGGCTAGCGTCGTGCAGTACTTC. Translating gives CASSLAAASVVQYF.

The chain employs TRBV7-8 and TRBJ1-5; tentatively, D is TRBD1 (5 bases). The CDR3 spans 15 residues. Germline CDR1 is SGHVS and CDR2 is FQNEAQ. V gave up 5 bases and J gave up 3 bases, with 14 bases separating them. The CDR3 nucleotides read TGTGCCAGCAGCCAAGGGGAGGGCTTCAATCAGCCCCAGCATTTT. Its translation is CASSQGEGFNQPQHF.

The J gene is TRBJ1-5, the V gene TRBV2; tentative D call: TRBD1 (5 bases). Trimming stripped 3 bases from V and 0 bases from J, with 9 bases between. There are 15 residues in the CDR3. In germline, CDR1 is SNHLY, CDR2 FYNNEI. The DNA for the CDR3 is TGTGCCAGCAGTGAGGGACGTTATAGCAATCAGCCCCAGCATTTT. Residues: CASSEGRYSNQPQHF.

The chain couples TRBV4-3 to TRBJ1-3; D remains ambiguous. The CDR3 is 15 residues long. Per germline, CDR1 LGHNA and CDR2 YSLEER. The V and J ends lost 2 bases and 0 bases respectively, with 8 bases between them. The CDR3, as DNA: TGCGCCAGCAGCCAAAAATTAGACTCTGGAAACACCATATATTTT. Translated: CASSQKLDSGNTIYF.

The DNA of the CDR3 is TGTGCCAGCAGCCCGGGGGCGAGGGGGGAGACCCAGTACTTC. Translating it yields CASSPGARGETQYF. This chain links TRBV7-6 with TRBJ2-5; D is possibly TRBD1 or TRBD2 (6 bases each). CDR1 is SGHVS and CDR2 is FNYEAQ in the germline V gene. Trimming removed 5 bases at V and 5 bases at J, with 15 bases between. This CDR3 has 14 amino acids.

The chain couples TRBV2 to TRBJ2-7; TRBD2 matches 8 bases. Germline assignment: CDR1 SNHLY and CDR2 FYNNEI. This CDR3 has 15 amino acids. V was clipped by 6 bases and J by 6 bases; unmatched bases: 13. CDR3 protein: CASSPSGSGSGEQYF. CDR3 DNA: TGTGCCAGCAGCCCCAGCGGGAGCGGGTCGGGCGAGCAGTACTTC.

The genes are TRBV2 and TRBJ1-3; D is unclear. V was cut by 5 bases and J by 4 bases, with 6 bases left in between. This CDR3 comprises 12 residues. Per the germline V gene, CDR1 is SNHLY and CDR2 is FYNNEI. CDR3 bases: TGTGCCAGCAGTTACAGAGGAAACACCATATATTTT. Its protein product is CASSYRGNTIYF.

The CDR3 bases are TGTGCCAGCAGCAGCCCTCAGGGAACCGGCTACACCTTC. Translated, it gives CASSSPQGTGYTF. The chain uses TRBV9 and TRBJ1-2, with D perhaps TRBD1 (5 bases). Germline lookup yields CDR1 SGDLS and CDR2 YYNGEE. The V gene lost 4 bases and the J gene lost 8 bases, with 15 bases spanning the gap. The CDR3 loop spans 13 amino acids.

Worth noting for this clone: Other nucleotide sequences in the sample specify the same CDR3. J is TRBJ2-7 and V is TRBV11-2; D tentatively fits TRBD1 or TRBD2 (5 bases each). CDR1 is SGHAT, CDR2 FQNNGV, per germline. There are 14 residues in the CDR3. Between the trimmed V and J ends, which lost 1 base and 3 bases, there was a span of 10 bases. In DNA, the CDR3 is TGTGCCAGCAGCTTAGTAGGGGAGAGCTACGAGCAGTACTTC. Protein sequence: CASSLVGESYEQYF.

The chain joins TRBV15 to TRBJ1-2, with 7 bases matching TRBD1. This CDR3 is built from 13 residues. CDR1 is LNHNV, CDR2 YYDKDF, per germline (reference sequence). V lost 10 bases to trimming and J lost 1 base; unmatched junction nucleotides: 6. For the CDR3, the DNA is TGTGCCATCTCCCAGGGGGTTAACTATGGCTACACCTTC. Amino acids: CAISQGVNYGYTF.